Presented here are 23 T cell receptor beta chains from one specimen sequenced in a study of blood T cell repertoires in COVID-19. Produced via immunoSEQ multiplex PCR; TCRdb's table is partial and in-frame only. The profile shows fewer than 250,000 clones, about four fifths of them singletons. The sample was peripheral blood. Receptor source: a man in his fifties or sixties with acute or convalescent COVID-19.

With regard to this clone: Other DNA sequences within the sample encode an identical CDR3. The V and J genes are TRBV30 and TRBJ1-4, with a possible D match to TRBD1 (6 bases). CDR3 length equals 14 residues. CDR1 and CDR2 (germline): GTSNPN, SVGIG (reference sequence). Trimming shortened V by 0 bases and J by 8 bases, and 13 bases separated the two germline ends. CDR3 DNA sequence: TGTGCCTGGAGTGTACGGGGGGCAGGGGAAAAACTGTTTTTT. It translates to CAWSVRGAGEKLFF.

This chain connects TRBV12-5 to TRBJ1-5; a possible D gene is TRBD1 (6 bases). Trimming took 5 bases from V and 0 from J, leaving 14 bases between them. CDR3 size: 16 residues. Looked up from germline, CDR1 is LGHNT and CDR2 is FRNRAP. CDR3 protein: CASGLQQGPSNQPQHF. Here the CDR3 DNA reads TGTGCTAGTGGTCTACAACAGGGCCCTAGCAATCAGCCCCAGCATTTT.

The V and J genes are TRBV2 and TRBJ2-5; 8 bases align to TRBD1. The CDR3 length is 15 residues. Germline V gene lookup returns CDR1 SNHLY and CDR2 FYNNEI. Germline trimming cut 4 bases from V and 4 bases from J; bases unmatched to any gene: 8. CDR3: CASSAVTGVGETQYF. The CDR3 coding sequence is TGTGCCAGCAGTGCAGTGACAGGGGTTGGAGAGACCCAGTACTTC.

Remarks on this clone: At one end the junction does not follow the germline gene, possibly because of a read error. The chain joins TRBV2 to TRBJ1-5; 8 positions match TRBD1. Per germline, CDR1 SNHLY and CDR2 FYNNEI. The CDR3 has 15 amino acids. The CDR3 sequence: CASTELDRDGQPQHF. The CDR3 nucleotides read TGTGCCAGCACTGAATTGGACAGGGATGGTCAGCCCCAGCATTTT. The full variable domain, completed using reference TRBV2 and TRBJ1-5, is EPEVTQTPSHQVTQMGQEVILRCVPISNHLYFYWYRQILGQKVEFLVSFYNNEISEKSEIFDDQFSVERPDGSNFTLKIRSTKLEDSAMYFCASTELDRDGQPQHFGDGTRLSIL.

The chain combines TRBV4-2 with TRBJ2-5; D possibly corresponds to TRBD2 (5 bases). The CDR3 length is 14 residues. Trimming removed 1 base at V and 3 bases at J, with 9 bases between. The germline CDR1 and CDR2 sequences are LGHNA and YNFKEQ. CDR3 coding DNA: TGTGCCAGCAGCCAAGGCGGAGCGGAAGAGACCCAGTACTTC. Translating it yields CASSQGGAEETQYF.

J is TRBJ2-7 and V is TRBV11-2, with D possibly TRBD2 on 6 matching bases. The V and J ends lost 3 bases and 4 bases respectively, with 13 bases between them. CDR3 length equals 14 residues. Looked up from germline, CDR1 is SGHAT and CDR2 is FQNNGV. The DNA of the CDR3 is TGTGCCAGCAGCTTCGACTTCGGACTATACGAGCAGTACTTC. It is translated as CASSFDFGLYEQYF.

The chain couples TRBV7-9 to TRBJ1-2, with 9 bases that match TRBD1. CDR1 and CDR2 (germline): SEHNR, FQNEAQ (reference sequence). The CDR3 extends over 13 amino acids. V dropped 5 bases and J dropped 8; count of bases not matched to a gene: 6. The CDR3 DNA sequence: TGTGCCAGCAGCCGCGGGACAGGGACCGGCTACACCTTC. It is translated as CASSRGTGTGYTF.

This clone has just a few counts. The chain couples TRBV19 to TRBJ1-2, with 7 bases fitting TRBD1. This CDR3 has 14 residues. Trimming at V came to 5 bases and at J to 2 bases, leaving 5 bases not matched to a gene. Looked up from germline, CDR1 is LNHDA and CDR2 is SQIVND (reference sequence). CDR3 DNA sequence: TGTGCCAGTAGTCAGCCACAGGGGAACTATGGCTACACCTTC. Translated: CASSQPQGNYGYTF.

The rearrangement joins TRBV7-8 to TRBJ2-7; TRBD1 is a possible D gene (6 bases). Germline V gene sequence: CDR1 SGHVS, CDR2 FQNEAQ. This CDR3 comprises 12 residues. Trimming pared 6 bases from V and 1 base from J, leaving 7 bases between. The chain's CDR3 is CASSQGSYEQYF. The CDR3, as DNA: TGTGCCAGCAGTCAGGGGTCCTACGAGCAGTACTTC.

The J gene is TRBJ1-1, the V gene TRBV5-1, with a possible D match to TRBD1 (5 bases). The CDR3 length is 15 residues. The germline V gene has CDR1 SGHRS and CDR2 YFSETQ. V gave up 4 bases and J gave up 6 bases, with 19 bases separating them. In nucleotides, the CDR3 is TGCGCCAGCAGCACAGGACGGGAGGGTAGCCCTGAAGCTTTCTTT. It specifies CASSTGREGSPEAFF.

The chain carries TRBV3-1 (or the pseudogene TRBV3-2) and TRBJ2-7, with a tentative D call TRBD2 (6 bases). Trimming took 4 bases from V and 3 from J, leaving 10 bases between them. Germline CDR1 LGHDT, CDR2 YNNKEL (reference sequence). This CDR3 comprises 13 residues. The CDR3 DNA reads TGTGCCAGCAGCCCCCGACTAGACTACGAGCAGTACTTC. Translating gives CASSPRLDYEQYF.

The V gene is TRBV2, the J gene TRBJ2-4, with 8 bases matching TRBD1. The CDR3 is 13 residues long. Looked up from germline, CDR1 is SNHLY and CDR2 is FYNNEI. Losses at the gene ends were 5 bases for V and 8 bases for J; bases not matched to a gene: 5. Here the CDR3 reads CASSTGGWDIQYF. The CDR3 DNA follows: TGTGCCAGCAGTACAGGGGGATGGGACATTCAGTACTTC.

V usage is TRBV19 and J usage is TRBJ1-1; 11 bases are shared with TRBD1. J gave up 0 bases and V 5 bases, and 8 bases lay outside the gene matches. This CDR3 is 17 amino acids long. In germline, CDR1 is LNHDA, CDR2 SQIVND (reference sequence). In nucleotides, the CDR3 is TGTGCCAGTAGTGCAGGGACAGGGGGAGTTGTGAACACTGAAGCTTTCTTT. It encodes CASSAGTGGVVNTEAFF.

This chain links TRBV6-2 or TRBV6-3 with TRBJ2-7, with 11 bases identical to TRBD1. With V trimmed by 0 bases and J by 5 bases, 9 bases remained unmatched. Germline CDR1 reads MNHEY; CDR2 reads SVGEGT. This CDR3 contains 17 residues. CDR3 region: CASSYSRNRTGGHEQYF. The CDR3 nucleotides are TGTGCCAGCAGTTACTCGAGGAATCGGACAGGGGGCCACGAGCAGTACTTC.

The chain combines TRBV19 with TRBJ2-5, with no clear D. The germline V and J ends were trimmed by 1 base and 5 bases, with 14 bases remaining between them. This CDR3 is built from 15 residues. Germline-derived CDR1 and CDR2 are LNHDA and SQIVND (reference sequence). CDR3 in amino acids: CASSIGTVGIETQYF. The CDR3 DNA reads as TGTGCCAGTAGTATAGGCACAGTCGGTATCGAGACCCAGTACTTC.

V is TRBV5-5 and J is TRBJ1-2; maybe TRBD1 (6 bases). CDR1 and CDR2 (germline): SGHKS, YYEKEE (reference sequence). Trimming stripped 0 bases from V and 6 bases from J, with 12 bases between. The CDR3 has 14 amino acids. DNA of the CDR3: TGTGCCAGCAGCTTGGGCACAGGACAGAATGGCTACACCTTC. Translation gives CASSLGTGQNGYTF.

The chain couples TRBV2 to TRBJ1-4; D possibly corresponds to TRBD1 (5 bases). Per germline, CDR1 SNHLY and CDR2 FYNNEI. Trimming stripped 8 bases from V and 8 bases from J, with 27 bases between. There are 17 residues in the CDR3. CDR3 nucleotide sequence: TGTGCCAGCGGACGGAGGGGCTTCCTTCGATCTCAGGAAAAACTGTTTTTT. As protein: CASGRRGFLRSQEKLFF.

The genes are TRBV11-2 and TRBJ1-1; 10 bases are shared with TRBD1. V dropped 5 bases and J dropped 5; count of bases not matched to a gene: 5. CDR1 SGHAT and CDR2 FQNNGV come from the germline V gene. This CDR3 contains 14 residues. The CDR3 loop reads CASSRDRGGTEAFF. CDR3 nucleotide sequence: TGTGCCAGCAGCCGGGACAGGGGAGGGACTGAAGCTTTCTTT.

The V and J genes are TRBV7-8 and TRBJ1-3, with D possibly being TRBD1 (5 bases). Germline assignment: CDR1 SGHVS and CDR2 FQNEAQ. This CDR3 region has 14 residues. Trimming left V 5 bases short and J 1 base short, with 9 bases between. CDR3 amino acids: CASSAGVSGNTIYF. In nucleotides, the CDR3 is TGTGCCAGCAGCGCGGGGGTTTCTGGAAACACCATATATTTT.

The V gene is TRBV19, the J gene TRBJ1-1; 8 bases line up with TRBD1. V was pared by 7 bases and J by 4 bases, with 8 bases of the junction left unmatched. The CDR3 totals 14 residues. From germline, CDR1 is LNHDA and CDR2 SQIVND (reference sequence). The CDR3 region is CASKHRTGGTEAFF. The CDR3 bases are TGTGCCAGTAAACATAGAACAGGGGGCACTGAAGCTTTCTTT.

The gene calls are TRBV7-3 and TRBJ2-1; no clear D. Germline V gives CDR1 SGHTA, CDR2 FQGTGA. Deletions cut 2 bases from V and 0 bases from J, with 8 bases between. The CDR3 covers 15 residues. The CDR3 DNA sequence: TGTGCCAGCAGCTTAGATCTAAGCTCCTACAATGAGCAGTTCTTC. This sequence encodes CASSLDLSSYNEQFF.

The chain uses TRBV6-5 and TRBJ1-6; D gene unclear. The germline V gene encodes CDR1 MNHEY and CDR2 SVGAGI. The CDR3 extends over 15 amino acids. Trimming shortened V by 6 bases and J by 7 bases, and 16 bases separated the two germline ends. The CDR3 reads CASSPTNLGNSPLHF. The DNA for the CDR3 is TGTGCCAGCAGCCCAACTAACCTAGGAAATTCACCCCTCCACTTT.

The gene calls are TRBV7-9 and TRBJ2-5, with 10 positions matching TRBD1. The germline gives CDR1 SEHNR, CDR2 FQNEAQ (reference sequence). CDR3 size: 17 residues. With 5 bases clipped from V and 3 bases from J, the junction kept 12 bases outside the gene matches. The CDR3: CASSILGQGESKETQYF. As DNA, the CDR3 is TGTGCCAGCAGCATCCTAGGACAGGGGGAATCCAAAGAGACCCAGTACTTC. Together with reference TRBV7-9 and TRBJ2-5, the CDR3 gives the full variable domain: DTGVSQNPRHKITKRGQNVTFRCDPISEHNRLYWYRQTLGQGPEFLTYFQNEAQLEKSRLLSDRFSAERPKGSFSTLEIQRTEQGDSAMYLCASSILGQGESKETQYFGPGTRLLVL.